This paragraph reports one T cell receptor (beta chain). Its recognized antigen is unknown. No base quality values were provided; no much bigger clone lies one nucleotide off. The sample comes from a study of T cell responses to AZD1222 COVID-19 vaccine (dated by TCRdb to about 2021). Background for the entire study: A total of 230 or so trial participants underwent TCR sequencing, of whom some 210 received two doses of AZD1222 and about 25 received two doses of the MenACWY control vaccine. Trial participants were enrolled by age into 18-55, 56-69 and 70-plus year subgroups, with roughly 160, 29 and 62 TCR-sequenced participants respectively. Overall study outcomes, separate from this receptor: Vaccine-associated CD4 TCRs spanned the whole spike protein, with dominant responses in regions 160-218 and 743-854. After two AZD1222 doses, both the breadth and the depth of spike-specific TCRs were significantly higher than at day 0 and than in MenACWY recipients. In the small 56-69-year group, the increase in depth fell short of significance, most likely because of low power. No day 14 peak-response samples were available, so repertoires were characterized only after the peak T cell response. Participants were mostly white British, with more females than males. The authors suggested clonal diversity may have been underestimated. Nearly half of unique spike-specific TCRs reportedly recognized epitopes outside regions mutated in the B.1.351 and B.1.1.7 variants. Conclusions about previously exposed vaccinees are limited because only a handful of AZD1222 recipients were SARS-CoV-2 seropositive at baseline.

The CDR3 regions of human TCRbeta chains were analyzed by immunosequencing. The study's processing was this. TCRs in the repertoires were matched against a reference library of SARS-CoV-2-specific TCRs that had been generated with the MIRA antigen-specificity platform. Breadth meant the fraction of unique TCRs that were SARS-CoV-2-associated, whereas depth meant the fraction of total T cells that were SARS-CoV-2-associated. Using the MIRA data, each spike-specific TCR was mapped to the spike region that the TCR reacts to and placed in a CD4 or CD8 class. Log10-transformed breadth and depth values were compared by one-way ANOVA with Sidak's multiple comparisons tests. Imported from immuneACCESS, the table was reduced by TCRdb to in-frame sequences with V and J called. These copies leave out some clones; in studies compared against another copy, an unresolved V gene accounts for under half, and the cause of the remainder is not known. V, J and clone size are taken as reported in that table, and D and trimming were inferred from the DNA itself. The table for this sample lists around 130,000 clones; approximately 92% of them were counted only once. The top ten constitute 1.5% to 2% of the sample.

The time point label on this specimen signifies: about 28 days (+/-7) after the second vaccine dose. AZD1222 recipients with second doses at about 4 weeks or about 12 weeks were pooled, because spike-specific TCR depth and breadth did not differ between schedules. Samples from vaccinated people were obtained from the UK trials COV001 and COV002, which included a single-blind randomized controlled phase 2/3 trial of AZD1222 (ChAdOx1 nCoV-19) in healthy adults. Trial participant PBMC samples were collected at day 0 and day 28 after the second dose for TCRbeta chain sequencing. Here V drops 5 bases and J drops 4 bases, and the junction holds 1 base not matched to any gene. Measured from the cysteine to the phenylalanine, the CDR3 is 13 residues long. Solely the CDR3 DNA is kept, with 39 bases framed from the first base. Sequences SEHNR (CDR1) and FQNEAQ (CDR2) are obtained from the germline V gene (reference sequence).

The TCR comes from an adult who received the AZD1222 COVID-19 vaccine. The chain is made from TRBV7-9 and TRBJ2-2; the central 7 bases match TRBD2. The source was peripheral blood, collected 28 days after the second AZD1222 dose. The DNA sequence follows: TGTGCCAGCAGCCCTAGCGGCACCGGGGAGCTGTTTTTT. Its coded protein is CASSPSGTGELFF.